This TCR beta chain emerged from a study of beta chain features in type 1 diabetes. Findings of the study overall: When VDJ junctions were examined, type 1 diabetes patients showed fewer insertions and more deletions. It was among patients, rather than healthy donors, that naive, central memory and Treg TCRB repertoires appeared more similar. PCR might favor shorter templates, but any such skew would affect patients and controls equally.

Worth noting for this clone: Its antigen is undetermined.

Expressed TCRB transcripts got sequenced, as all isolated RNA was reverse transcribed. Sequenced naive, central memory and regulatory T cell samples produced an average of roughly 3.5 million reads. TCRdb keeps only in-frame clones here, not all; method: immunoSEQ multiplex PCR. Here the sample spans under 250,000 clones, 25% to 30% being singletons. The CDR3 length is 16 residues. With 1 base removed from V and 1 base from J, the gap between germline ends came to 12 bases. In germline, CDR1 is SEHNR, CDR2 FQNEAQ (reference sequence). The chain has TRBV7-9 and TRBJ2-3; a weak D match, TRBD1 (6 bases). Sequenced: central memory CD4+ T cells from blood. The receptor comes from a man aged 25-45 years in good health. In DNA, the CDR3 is TGTGCCAGCAGCTTAGGGGCGGCAGGGGGCACAGATACGCAGTATTTT. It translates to CASSLGAAGGTDTQYF. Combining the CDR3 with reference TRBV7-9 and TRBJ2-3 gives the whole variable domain DTGVSQNPRHKITKRGQNVTFRCDPISEHNRLYWYRQTLGQGPEFLTYFQNEAQLEKSRLLSDRFSAERPKGSFSTLEIQRTEQGDSAMYLCASSLGAAGGTDTQYFGPGTRLTVL.